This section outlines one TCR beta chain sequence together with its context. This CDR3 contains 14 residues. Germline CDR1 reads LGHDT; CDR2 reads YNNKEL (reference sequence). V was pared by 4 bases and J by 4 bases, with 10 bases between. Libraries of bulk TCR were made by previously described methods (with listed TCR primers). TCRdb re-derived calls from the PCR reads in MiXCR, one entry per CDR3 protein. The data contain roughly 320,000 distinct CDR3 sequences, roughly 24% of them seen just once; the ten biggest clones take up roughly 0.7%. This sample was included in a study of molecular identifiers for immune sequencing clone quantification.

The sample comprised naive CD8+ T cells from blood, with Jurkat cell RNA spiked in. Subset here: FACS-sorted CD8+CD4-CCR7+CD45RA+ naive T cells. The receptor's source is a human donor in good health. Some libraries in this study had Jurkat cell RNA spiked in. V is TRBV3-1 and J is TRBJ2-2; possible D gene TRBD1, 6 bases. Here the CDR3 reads CASSPGQTTGELFF. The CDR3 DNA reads TGTGCCAGCAGCCCGGGACAAACCACCGGGGAGCTGTTTTTT.